This paragraph reports one T cell receptor beta chain. Its antigen remains unknown. This specimen comes from a study of beta chain features in type 1 diabetes. CDR1 GTSNPN and CDR2 SVGIG come from the germline V gene (reference sequence). The CDR3 consists of 15 residues. V lost 0 bases, J lost 4 bases, and 12 bases lay in between. Expressed TCRB transcripts were sequenced after all isolated RNA was converted to cDNA. The table came from immunoSEQ multiplex PCR; TCRdb's copy has only in-frame clones and leaves some out. The sample lists some 660,000 clones; around an eighth were seen once. Overall study findings and caveats: Shorter TCRB CDR3s, moderately but significantly so, marked every one of the four CD4+ subsets in Type 1 diabetes patients.

The sequencing sample was made of naive CD4+ T cells from blood. This clonotype was sampled from a man aged 18 to 30 with type 1 diabetes. The chain employs TRBV30 and TRBJ2-2; D is possibly TRBD1 (5 bases). The CDR3 DNA reads TGTGCCTGGAGTGTCCTCCTGGGGCGCACCGGGGAGCTGTTTTTT. Protein product: CAWSVLLGRTGELFF.